This T cell receptor (beta chain) stems from a study of blood T cell repertoires in COVID-19. Study as a whole: The United States, Italy and Spain were the sources of the acute and convalescent COVID-19 samples. Sources were T cells, B-cell-depleted T cells, or PBMCs; the material itself was cDNA or gDNA.

Original handling: Estimation of nucleated cell counts relied on the amplification of reference gene primers. Measured with immunoSEQ multiplex PCR; TCRdb has only the in-frame clones, and not every one. D and trimming come from the DNA, and the V and J calls and clone size come from that table. The sample contains fewer than 95,000 clones, 87% of which appear only once. Looked up from germline, CDR1 is SNHLY and CDR2 is FYNNEI. The ends were cut back, 7 bases at V and 2 bases at J, with 9 bases in the middle. The CDR3 is 14 residues long. This TCR derives from a male donor with acute or convalescent COVID-19. The material sequenced was peripheral blood. The chain uses TRBV2 and TRBJ1-6, with D maybe TRBD1 (6 bases). CDR3 nucleotide sequence: TGTGCCAGCAAGGCAGGGGCCTATAATTCACCCCTCCACTTT. Translating gives CASKAGAYNSPLHF.